This T cell receptor (beta chain) is drawn from a study of shared clonotypes between healthy human individuals. Study at large: A donor's plate count was three for CD4 naive and three for CD4 memory; CD8 naive had two and CD8 memory one. Notes on the study in general: Relative to memory subsets, naive subsets generally showed larger estimated richness.

Naive CD4+ cells were CD45RA-selected; the remaining cells were memory. To note about this clone: The antigen is not known.

Each sorted subset replicate got 200 ng genomic DNA, 30,000 or so genomes. The repertoire was sequenced with immunoSEQ multiplex PCR; TCRdb's copy has only in-frame clones and lacks some. The sample includes about 980,000 clones, approximately 80% of them seen just once. Specimen: memory CD4+ T cells sorted from blood. Subset of the sample: CD45RA-negative fraction. The receptor's source is a man aged 18-30 years in good health.

CDR3 DNA: TGTGCCACAACCGGGACGAACAATCAGCCCCAGCATTTT. It specifies CATTGTNNQPQHF. V gene TRBV6-1 combines with J gene TRBJ1-5; maybe TRBD1 (5 bases). Trimming took 10 bases from V and 3 from J, leaving 13 bases between them. CDR1 is MNHNS, CDR2 SASEGT, per germline. The CDR3 totals 13 residues.